Listed below are T cell receptor beta chains from one sample, sequenced in a study of Ad26.COV2.S vaccination and SARS-CoV-2 variants. The repertoire was sequenced with immunoSEQ multiplex PCR; TCRdb's copy has only in-frame clones and lacks some. The data contain roughly 680,000 clones, 89% of them singletons. Sample: peripheral blood, taken in a trial of Ad26.COV2.S vaccine versus placebo. These receptors originate from a person between 18 and 65 years old who received the Ad26.COV2.S COVID-19 vaccine or a placebo. The CDR3 runs from the conserved cysteine through the conserved F or W. Fields, in order: J gene, clone size, V gene, D gene, CDR3 DNA, CDR3 protein. The D gene is left open where the match is weak. Only some rows state a clone size, as once, few, many or a class for expanded clones.

TRBJ1-2 | NA | TRBV6-6 | NA | TGTGCCAGCAGCCTCCCGGCGGGGGGCCAGAGCTTC | CASSLPAGGQSF
TRBJ1-1 | NA | TRBV7-6 | TRBD1 | TGTGCCAGCAGCTCCGAAGGGTACAGGGGGCGAGCGAACACTGAAGCTTTCTTT | CASSSEGYRGRANTEAFF
TRBJ2-7 | once | TRBV20-1 | TRBD1 | TGCAGTGCTAGTCTCCAGGGGGTTTACGAGCAGTACTTC | CSASLQGVYEQYF
TRBJ2-7 | NA | TRBV5-5 | NA | TGTGCCAGCAGCTGGGGGGACGGACCCCTCTCCTACGAGCAGTACTTC | CASSWGDGPLSYEQYF
TRBJ2-6 | NA | TRBV3-1/TRBV3-2 | NA | TGTGCCAGCAGCGCGTGGGGGCTTCCCTCTGGGGCCAACGTCCTGACTTTC | CASSAWGLPSGANVLTF
TRBJ1-3 | NA | TRBV5-4 | TRBD1 | TGTGCCAGCAGCCTAACAGGGGGAGGCTCTGGAAACACCATATATTTT | CASSLTGGGSGNTIYF
TRBJ1-4 | NA | TRBV29-1 | NA | TGCAGCGTTGATTTTCTAGGTGGTGGGAAACTGTTTTTT | CSVDFLGGGKLFF
TRBJ1-3 | once | TRBV2 | NA | TGTGCCAGCCGCGAGATGGGGTTTGGAAACACCATATATTTT | CASREMGFGNTIYF
TRBJ1-2 | NA | TRBV6-5 | NA | TGTGCCAGCAGTCCCCGAGGTGGCCCTCTCCAGGGCTACACCTTC | CASSPRGGPLQGYTF
TRBJ2-1 | NA | TRBV18 | NA | TGTGCCAGCTCACCGAGGGTTAGCAGCAATGAGCAGTTCTTC | CASSPRVSSNEQFF
TRBJ2-7 | NA | TRBV7-2 | NA | TGTGCCAGCAGCCGGGACACTTCCTACGAGCAGTACTTC | CASSRDTSYEQYF
TRBJ2-3 | NA | TRBV7-9 | NA | TGTGCCAGCAGCTTCATAGTGGATACGCAGTATTTT | CASSFIVDTQYF
TRBJ2-7 | NA | TRBV5-1 | NA | TGCGCCAGCACTTCGGAGACAGGGACTACCCAAAACTACTACGAGCAGTACTTC | CASTSETGTTQNYYEQYF
TRBJ2-1 | NA | TRBV24-1 | NA | TGTGCCACCAGTGACAGGCCCGGGGATGAGCAGTTCTTC | CATSDRPGDEQFF
TRBJ2-3 | once | TRBV5-1 | TRBD1 | TGCGCCAGCAGCTTATCCGGGACAGGGGGCACAGATACGCAGTATTTT | CASSLSGTGGTDTQYF
TRBJ1-2 | NA | TRBV6-2/TRBV6-3 | TRBD1 | TGTGCCAGCAGCTCCGCTCCGGGACAGGGAGACTATGGCTACACCTTC | CASSSAPGQGDYGYTF
TRBJ1-2 | NA | TRBV5-5 | TRBD1 | TGTGCCAGCAGCTTGGCGCAGGGGGCGGGTGGCTACACCTTC | CASSLAQGAGGYTF
TRBJ2-2 | NA | TRBV7-8 | NA | TGTGCCGATCGGGGACCAAGCACCGGGGAGCTGTTTTTT | CADRGPSTGELFF
TRBJ2-5 | NA | TRBV5-1 | NA | TGCGCCAGCAGCCCCGGCGGCCTGCAAGAGACCCAGTACTTC | CASSPGGLQETQYF
TRBJ2-3 | once | TRBV7-9 | TRBD2 | TGTGCCAGCAGCTCGGCTAGCGGGTTCACAGATACGCAGTATTTT | CASSSASGFTDTQYF
TRBJ2-1 | NA | TRBV7-9 | TRBD2 | TGTGCCAGCAGCTTAGTGGCGGGAGGGCCAGGTGAGCAGTTCTTC | CASSLVAGGPGEQFF
TRBJ1-3 | NA | TRBV4-2 | NA | TGTGCCAGCAGCCACGGGACGGTTGGAAACACCATATATTTT | CASSHGTVGNTIYF
TRBJ2-1 | NA | TRBV23-1 | NA | TGCGCCAGCAGTCAATCAGTTGAGCAGTTCTTC | CASSQSVEQFF
TRBJ2-7 | NA | TRBV6-1 | NA | TGTGCCAGCAGTGAACTGGCACCCTCCTACGAGCAGTACTTC | CASSELAPSYEQYF
TRBJ1-2 | few | TRBV19 | NA | TGTGCCAGTAGTATAGATCGAGCCGGAGGGGCTCATGGCTACACCTTC | CASSIDRAGGAHGYTF
TRBJ2-1 | NA | TRBV11-2 | NA | TGTGCCAGCAGCTCCGGCGCCGCCGGGATGCGGTACAATGAGCAGTTCTTC | CASSSGAAGMRYNEQFF
TRBJ1-1 | NA | TRBV2 | NA | TGTGCCAGCAATTCTTCCCCTGAAGCTTTCTTT | CASNSSPEAFF
TRBJ1-6 | few | TRBV7-3 | NA | TGTGCCAGCAGCTTAAATCTTAATTCACCCCTCCACTTT | CASSLNLNSPLHF
TRBJ2-7 | NA | TRBV5-6 | NA | TGTGCCAGCAGGCCCGTTAGGGGTCCTACCTACGAGCAGTACTTC | CASRPVRGPTYEQYF
TRBJ2-3 | NA | TRBV15 | NA | TGTGCCACCAGCTCCAGACAGGTACACGATACGCAGTATTTT | CATSSRQVHDTQYF
TRBJ1-5 | NA | TRBV12-5 | NA | TGTGCTAGTGGTTTGGTACTCGGGGGCGGCTTTGAAAATCAGCCCCAGCATTTT | CASGLVLGGGFENQPQHF
TRBJ2-5 | NA | TRBV13 | TRBD2 | TGTGCCAGCAGCCCTTCAGGGAGTAGCGGGATTCAAGAGACCCAGTACTTC | CASSPSGSSGIQETQYF
TRBJ1-2 | NA | TRBV2 | NA | TGTGCCAGCAGGGGCAGGAACTATGGCTACACCTTC | CASRGRNYGYTF
TRBJ2-1 | NA | TRBV27 | NA | TGTGCCATCAGAGCGGGAGCAGGGGGTGAGCAGTTCTTC | CAIRAGAGGEQFF
TRBJ1-2 | NA | TRBV19 | NA | TGTGCCAGTAGTATCGACAGCGGGTATGGCTACACCTTC | CASSIDSGYGYTF
TRBJ2-5 | NA | TRBV10-3 | TRBD2 | TGTGCCATCAGTGGCGGGGGACTAGCGGGGTACCAAGAGACCCAGTACTTC | CAISGGGLAGYQETQYF
TRBJ1-3 | NA | TRBV7-9 | TRBD1 | TGTGCCAGCAGCCAGATGACAGGGCCTGGAAACACCATATATTTT | CASSQMTGPGNTIYF
TRBJ2-7 | NA | TRBV4-3 | NA | TGCGCCAGCAGCCAACTGCTGGGACGAGAGAATCTCTTC | CASSQLLGRENLF
TRBJ2-5 | NA | TRBV9 | NA | TGTGCCAGCAGCGTAGCTGGAGGGCTGTACCAAGAGACCCAGTACTTC | CASSVAGGLYQETQYF
TRBJ2-7 | NA | TRBV5-5 | NA | TGTGCCAGCAGCTTGGACTACTACGAGCAGTACTTC | CASSLDYYEQYF
TRBJ1-2 | once | TRBV11-2 | NA | TGTGCCAGCAGCTTAGTAACAGGCTCCCTAGGGGGAGGCTACACCTTC | CASSLVTGSLGGGYTF
TRBJ1-2 | NA | TRBV5-5 | NA | TGTGCCAGCAGCTCGGGACCGCTTAACTATGGCTACACCTTC | CASSSGPLNYGYTF
TRBJ1-2 | NA | TRBV14 | NA | TGTGCCAGCAGCCAAGAACCAGGGGCAGCAGTTGGCTACACCTTC | CASSQEPGAAVGYTF
TRBJ1-1 | NA | TRBV5-1 | NA | TGCGCCAGCAGCTTGGGGCAGGCTCGCATGAACACTGAAGCTTTCTTT | CASSLGQARMNTEAFF
TRBJ1-1 | NA | TRBV5-4 | TRBD1 | TGTGCCAGCAGCCCGTGGACAGGGGGGAACACTGAAGCTTTCTTT | CASSPWTGGNTEAFF
TRBJ1-2 | NA | TRBV20-1 | NA | TGCAGTGCTAGTCTGACCCCCTATGGCTACACCTTC | CSASLTPYGYTF
TRBJ1-1 | NA | TRBV19 | TRBD1 | TGTGCCAGTACCCTCGACAGGGGTCTTGTCACTGAAGCTTTCTTT | CASTLDRGLVTEAFF
TRBJ1-4 | NA | TRBV5-1 | TRBD1 | TGCGCCAGCAGCTTGGGACAGGGCGGTAATGAAAAACTGTTTTTT | CASSLGQGGNEKLFF
TRBJ2-5 | NA | TRBV6-6 | TRBD1 | TGTGCCAGCAGGCGGGGACAGGGGGTTCCGACCCAGTACTTC | CASRRGQGVPTQYF
TRBJ2-6 | few | TRBV19 | TRBD1 | TGTGCCAGTATGGGACAGGGAGCTTGGGGGCAACGCTCTGGGGCCAACGTCCTGACTTTC | CASMGQGAWGQRSGANVLTF
TRBJ2-2 | NA | TRBV2 | NA | TGTGCCAGCAACCGGGACGGGAACACCGGGGAGCTGTTTTTT | CASNRDGNTGELFF
TRBJ2-7 | NA | TRBV3-1/TRBV3-2 | NA | TGTGCCAGCACCCTGAATGGTCAGGCATACGAGCAGTACTTC | CASTLNGQAYEQYF
TRBJ2-2 | NA | TRBV19 | NA | TGTGCCAGTAGATTTGACAGAAACACCGGGGAGCTGTTTTTT | CASRFDRNTGELFF
TRBJ2-5 | NA | TRBV6-5 | TRBD1 | TGTGCCAGCAAGACAGGGTCCCAAGAGACCCAGTACTTC | CASKTGSQETQYF
TRBJ2-3 | NA | TRBV5-6 | NA | TGTGCCAGCTGGGGGGCGGCCCCGAGCACAGATACGCAGTATTTT | CASWGAAPSTDTQYF
TRBJ1-1 | NA | TRBV7-2 | NA | TGTGCCAGCAGCTTAGAGGTGACCCCCTTTGGAGCTTTCTTT | CASSLEVTPFGAFF
TRBJ1-4 | NA | TRBV18 | TRBD1 | TGTGCCAGCTCGGACAGGACGAATGAAAAACTGTTTTTT | CASSDRTNEKLFF